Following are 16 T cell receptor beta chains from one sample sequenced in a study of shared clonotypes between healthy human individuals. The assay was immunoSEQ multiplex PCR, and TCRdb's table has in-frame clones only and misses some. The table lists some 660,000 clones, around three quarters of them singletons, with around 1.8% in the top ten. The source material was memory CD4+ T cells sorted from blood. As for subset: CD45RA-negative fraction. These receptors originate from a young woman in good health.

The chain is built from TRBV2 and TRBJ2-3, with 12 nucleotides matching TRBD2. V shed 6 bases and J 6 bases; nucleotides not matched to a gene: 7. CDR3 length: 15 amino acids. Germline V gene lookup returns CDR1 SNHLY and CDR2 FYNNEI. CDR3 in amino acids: CASRGTSGRTDTQYF. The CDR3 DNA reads TGTGCCAGCAGGGGGACTAGCGGGCGAACCGATACGCAGTATTTT.

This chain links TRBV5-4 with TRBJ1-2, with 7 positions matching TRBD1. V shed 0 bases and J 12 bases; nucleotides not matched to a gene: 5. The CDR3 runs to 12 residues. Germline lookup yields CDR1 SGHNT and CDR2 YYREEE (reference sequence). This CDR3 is CASSLDRGVDTF. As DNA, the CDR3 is TGTGCCAGCAGCTTGGACAGGGGCGTTGACACCTTC. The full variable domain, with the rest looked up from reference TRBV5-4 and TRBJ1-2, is ETGVTQSPTHLIKTRGQQVTLRCSSQSGHNTVSWYQQALGQGPQFIFQYYREEENGRGNFPPRFSGLQFPNYSSELNVNALELDDSALYLCASSLDRGVDTFGSGTRLTVV.

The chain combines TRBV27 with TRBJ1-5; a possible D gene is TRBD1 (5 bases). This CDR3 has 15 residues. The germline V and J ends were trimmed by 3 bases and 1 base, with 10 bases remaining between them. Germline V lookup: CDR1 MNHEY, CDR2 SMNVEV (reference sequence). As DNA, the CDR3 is TGTGCCAGCAGTTTGTTGGGGCAGAGCAATCAGCCCCAGCATTTT. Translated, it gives CASSLLGQSNQPQHF.

The CDR3: CASSLDTGAGEQYF. The CDR3 DNA follows: TGCGCCAGCAGCTTGGATACAGGGGCGGGCGAGCAGTACTTC. This sequence joins TRBV5-1 and TRBJ2-7; TRBD1 agrees at 7 bases. From germline, CDR1 is SGHRS and CDR2 YFSETQ. Germline trimming cut 0 bases from V and 6 bases from J; bases unmatched to any gene: 6. The CDR3 length is 14 residues. The entire variable domain, with the rest obtained from reference TRBV5-1 and TRBJ2-7, is as follows: KAGVTQTPRYLIKTRGQQVTLSCSPISGHRSVSWYQQTPGQGLQFLFEYFSETQRNKGNFPGRFSGRQFSNSRSEMNVSTLELGDSALYLCASSLDTGAGEQYFGPGTRLTVT.

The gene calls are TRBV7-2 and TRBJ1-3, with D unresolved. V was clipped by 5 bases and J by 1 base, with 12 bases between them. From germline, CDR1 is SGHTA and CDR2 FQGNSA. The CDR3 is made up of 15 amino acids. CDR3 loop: CASSPVGGSGNTIYF. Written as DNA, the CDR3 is TGTGCCAGCAGCCCCGTCGGTGGATCTGGAAACACCATATATTTT. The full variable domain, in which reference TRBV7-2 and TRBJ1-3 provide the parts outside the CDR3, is GAGVSQSPSNKVTEKGKDVELRCDPISGHTALYWYRQSLGQGLEFLIYFQGNSAPDKSGLPSDRFSAERTGGSVSTLTIQRTQQEDSAVYLCASSPVGGSGNTIYFGEGSWLTVV.

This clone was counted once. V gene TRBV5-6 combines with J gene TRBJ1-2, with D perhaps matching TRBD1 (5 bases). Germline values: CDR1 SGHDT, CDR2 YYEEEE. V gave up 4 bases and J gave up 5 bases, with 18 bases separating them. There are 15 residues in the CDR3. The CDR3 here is CASSPGLGGEYGYTF. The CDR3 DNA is TGTGCCAGCAGCCCCGGGTTGGGGGGAGAGTATGGCTACACCTTC.

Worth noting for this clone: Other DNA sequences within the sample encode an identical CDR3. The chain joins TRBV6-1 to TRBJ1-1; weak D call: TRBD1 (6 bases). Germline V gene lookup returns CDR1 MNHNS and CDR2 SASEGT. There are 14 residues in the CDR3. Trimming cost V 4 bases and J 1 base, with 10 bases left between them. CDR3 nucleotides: TGTGCCAGCAGTGCGAGGGGGGGGAACACTGAAGCTTTCTTT. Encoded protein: CASSARGGNTEAFF.

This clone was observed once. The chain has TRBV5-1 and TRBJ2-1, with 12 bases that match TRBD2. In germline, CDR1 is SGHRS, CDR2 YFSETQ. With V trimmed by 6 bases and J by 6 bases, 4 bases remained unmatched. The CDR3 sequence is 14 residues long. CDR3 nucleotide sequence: TGCGCCAGCACCCTAGCGGGAGGGTTCAATGAGCAGTTCTTC. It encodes CASTLAGGFNEQFF. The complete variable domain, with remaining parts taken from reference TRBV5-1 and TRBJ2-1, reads KAGVTQTPRYLIKTRGQQVTLSCSPISGHRSVSWYQQTPGQGLQFLFEYFSETQRNKGNFPGRFSGRQFSNSRSEMNVSTLELGDSALYLCASTLAGGFNEQFFGPGTRLTVL.

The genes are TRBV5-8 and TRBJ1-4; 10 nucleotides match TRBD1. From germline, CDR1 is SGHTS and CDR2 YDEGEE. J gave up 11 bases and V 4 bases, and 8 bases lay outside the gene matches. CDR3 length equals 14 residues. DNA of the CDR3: TGTGCCAGCAGCCACTTGGGACAGGGGCCGAAACTGTTTTTT. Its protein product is CASSHLGQGPKLFF.

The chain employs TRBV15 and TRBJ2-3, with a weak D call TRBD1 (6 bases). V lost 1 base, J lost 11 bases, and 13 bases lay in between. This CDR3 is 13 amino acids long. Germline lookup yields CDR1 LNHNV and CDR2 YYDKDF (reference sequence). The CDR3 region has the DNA TGTGCCACCAGCAGAGCATCGACGGACAGGCAGTATTTT. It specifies CATSRASTDRQYF.

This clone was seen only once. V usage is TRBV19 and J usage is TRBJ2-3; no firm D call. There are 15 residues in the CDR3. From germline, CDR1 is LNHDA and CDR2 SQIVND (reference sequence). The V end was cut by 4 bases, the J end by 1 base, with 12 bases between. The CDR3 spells CASSRSAGGTDTQYF. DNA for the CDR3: TGTGCCAGTAGTAGGTCCGCCGGCGGCACAGATACGCAGTATTTT.

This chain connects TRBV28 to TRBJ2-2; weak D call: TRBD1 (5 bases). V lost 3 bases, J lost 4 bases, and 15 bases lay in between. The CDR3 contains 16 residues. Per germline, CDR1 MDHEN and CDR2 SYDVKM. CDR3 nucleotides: TGTGCCAGCAGTTTTGGGTTCATGGGGCGCACCGGGGAGCTGTTTTTT. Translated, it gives CASSFGFMGRTGELFF. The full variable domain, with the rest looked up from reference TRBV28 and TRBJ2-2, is DVKVTQSSRYLVKRTGEKVFLECVQDMDHENMFWYRQDPGLGLRLIYFSYDVKMKEKGDIPEGYSVSREKKERFSLILESASTNQTSMYLCASSFGFMGRTGELFFGEGSRLTVL.

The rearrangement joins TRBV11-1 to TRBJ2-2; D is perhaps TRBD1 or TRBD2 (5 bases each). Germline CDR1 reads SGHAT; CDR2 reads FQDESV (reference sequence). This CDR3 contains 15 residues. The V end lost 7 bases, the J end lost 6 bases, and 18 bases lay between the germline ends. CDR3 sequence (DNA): TGTGCCAGCACCCAGGGTGAGGGTGGACCCGGGGAGCTGTTTTTT. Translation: CASTQGEGGPGELFF. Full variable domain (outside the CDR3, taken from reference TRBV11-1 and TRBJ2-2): EAEVAQSPRYKITEKSQAVAFWCDPISGHATLYWYRQILGQGPELLVQFQDESVVDDSQLPKDRFSAERLKGVDSTLKIQPAELGDSAMYLCASTQGEGGPGELFFGEGSRLTVL.

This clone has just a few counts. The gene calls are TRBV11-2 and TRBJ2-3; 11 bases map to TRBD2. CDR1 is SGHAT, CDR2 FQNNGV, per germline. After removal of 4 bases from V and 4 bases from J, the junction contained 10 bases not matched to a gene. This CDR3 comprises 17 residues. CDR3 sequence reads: CASSSNLLAGVPDTQYF. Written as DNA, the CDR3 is TGTGCCAGCAGCTCCAACCTACTAGCGGGAGTACCAGATACGCAGTATTTT.

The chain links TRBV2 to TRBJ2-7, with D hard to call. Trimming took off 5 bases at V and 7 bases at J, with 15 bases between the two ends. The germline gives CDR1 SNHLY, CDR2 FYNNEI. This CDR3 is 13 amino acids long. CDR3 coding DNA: TGTGCCAGCAGTAAAGGAGAATCGGGTGAGCAGTACTTC. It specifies CASSKGESGEQYF. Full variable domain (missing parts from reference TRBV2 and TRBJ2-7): EPEVTQTPSHQVTQMGQEVILRCVPISNHLYFYWYRQILGQKVEFLVSFYNNEISEKSEIFDDQFSVERPDGSNFTLKIRSTKLEDSAMYFCASSKGESGEQYFGPGTRLTVT.

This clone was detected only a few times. Here the CDR3 reads CATRPNKNVSGEQYF. As DNA, the CDR3 is TGTGCCACCCGACCGAATAAAAACGTGAGCGGCGAGCAGTACTTC. The chain is built from TRBV6-1 and TRBJ2-7; D might be TRBD2 (5 bases). Germline CDR1 is MNHNS and CDR2 is SASEGT. V lost 10 bases, J lost 6 bases, and 25 bases lay in between. CDR3 length: 15 amino acids.